This T cell receptor (beta chain) emerged from a study of blood T cell repertoires in COVID-19. Enrollment of patients from Seattle took place during active infection, with longitudinal follow-up. This CDR3 is 16 amino acids long. Per the germline V gene, CDR1 is LNHDA and CDR2 is SQIVND (reference sequence). Trimming removed 5 bases from V and 0 bases from J; junction bases left unmatched: 6. This clone was seen a handful of times. Per the authors' pipeline: Amplified reference gene primers provided the basis for estimating nucleated cell counts. Only in-frame clones appear in the TCRdb table, and some are missing; sequencing was by immunoSEQ multiplex PCR. For V, J and clone size, that table is used; D and trimming come from the DNA. The profile covers around 190,000 clones, with 75% to 85% appearing a single time and around 5.4% taken by the ten largest.

Sequencing was done on a sample of peripheral blood. The chain employs TRBV19 and TRBJ2-1, with TRBD2 matching 8 bases. The TCR was taken from a woman between 40 and 50 years old with COVID-19, enrolled during active disease. The DNA for the CDR3 is TGTGCCAGTAGTGGGCTAAGCGGGGGCTCCTACAATGAGCAGTTCTTC. Translation gives CASSGLSGGSYNEQFF.